This TCR beta chain was sequenced in a study of Ad26.COV2.S vaccination and SARS-CoV-2 variants. The germline CDR1 and CDR2 sequences are SEHNR and FQNEAQ (reference sequence). This CDR3 is 16 amino acids long. Trimming removed 6 bases from V and 3 bases from J, with 19 bases in between. The data were produced by immunoSEQ multiplex PCR, yet TCRdb's version contains in-frame clones alone and is incomplete. This table has about 350,000 clones, around nine tenths appearing once. Treatment noted: about 20 received Ad26.COV2.S at low or high dose, single or two shots; 5 received placebo; per-sample allocation not given. Specimen acquisition occurred on day 63 following the initial vaccine or placebo injection. Aged 18-55 years, donor was enrolled in Boston in about 2020. SARS-CoV-2 spike from the Wuhan strain was encoded by the vaccine, an Ad26 vector. As regards this clone: Its specificity is not known.

Study-level results: Breadth and depth estimates from TCRs may understate total T cell responses.

Material: peripheral blood, obtained in a trial of Ad26.COV2.S vaccine versus placebo. The rearrangement uses TRBV7-9 and TRBJ2-3, with D maybe TRBD2 (6 bases). The receptor was derived from a person between 18 and 65 years old who received the Ad26.COV2.S COVID-19 vaccine or a placebo. This CDR3 reads CASSLRSGVRTDTQYF. For the CDR3, the DNA is TGTGCCAGCAGTCTACGCTCGGGGGTTCGGACAGATACGCAGTATTTT.